This passage covers 18 T cell receptor beta chains from one sample sequenced in a study of OX40 agonist ivuxolimab in advanced cancers. Sequencing used immunoSEQ multiplex PCR; TCRdb keeps in-frame clones, though not all of them. The sample records 69,000 or so clones, more than 80% being singletons. The sample here was CD4+ or CD8+ T cells sorted from blood, taken in a trial of the OX40 agonist ivuxolimab. The receptors derive from an adult with an advanced solid tumor such as melanoma, head and neck, liver or kidney cancer.

V and J are TRBV4-3 and TRBJ1-1; D call uncertain. The V gene's germline CDR1 is LGHNA and CDR2 YSLEER. This CDR3 contains 16 residues. V lost 3 bases, J lost 4 bases, and 18 bases lay in between. The CDR3 DNA follows: TGCGCCAGCAGCCACGCTGATGTCCAGCGGGTCACTGAAGCTTTCTTT. Amino acid sequence: CASSHADVQRVTEAFF.

As regards this clone: Given a much more abundant clone one base away, this may be a read error. Other nucleotide sequences in the sample specify the same CDR3. The chain is built from TRBV27 and TRBJ1-2, with 7 bases that match TRBD1. The CDR3 is 15 amino acids. Germline V gene lookup returns CDR1 MNHEY and CDR2 SMNVEV (reference sequence). Germline trimming cut 6 bases from V and 7 bases from J; bases unmatched to any gene: 14. The CDR3 nucleotides read TGTGCCAGCAGGGCACAGGGGAACAACGTGGGTGGCTACACCTTC. This codes for CASRAQGNNVGGYTF.

CDR3 coding DNA: TGTGCCAGCAGCCAACTCCCGGGGACAGCCTATGGCTACACCTTC. This translates into CASSQLPGTAYGYTF. V is TRBV7-9 and J is TRBJ1-2; 7 nucleotides line up with TRBD1. Trimming cost V 5 bases and J 4 bases; bases outside gene matches: 10. This CDR3 region has 15 residues. Germline V gene sequence: CDR1 SEHNR, CDR2 FQNEAQ (reference sequence).

The V call is TRBV5-4, the J call TRBJ1-1; 7 nucleotides agree with TRBD1. The CDR3 has 15 residues. The J segment lost 0 bases and the V segment lost 4 bases, leaving 6 bases of the junction unmatched. The germline gives CDR1 SGHNT, CDR2 YYREEE (reference sequence). The CDR3 sequence is CASSPGGPMNTEAFF. The DNA of the CDR3 is TGTGCCAGCAGCCCAGGGGGGCCTATGAACACTGAAGCTTTCTTT. The whole variable domain, filled in from reference TRBV5-4 and TRBJ1-1, reads ETGVTQSPTHLIKTRGQQVTLRCSSQSGHNTVSWYQQALGQGPQFIFQYYREEENGRGNFPPRFSGLQFPNYSSELNVNALELDDSALYLCASSPGGPMNTEAFFGQGTRLTVV.

J is TRBJ2-7 and V is TRBV5-8, with D unresolved. Trimming took off 6 bases at V and 1 base at J, with 11 bases between the two ends. Germline assignment: CDR1 SGHTS and CDR2 YDEGEE. This CDR3 is built from 13 residues. In DNA form, the CDR3 reads TGTGCCAGCATCCTAGTCCTGTCCTACGAGCAGTACTTC. Protein sequence: CASILVLSYEQYF.

In its sample, this clone ranks as large. This chain uses TRBV4-3 with TRBJ2-1; 8 bases are shared with TRBD2. With 0 bases clipped from V and 4 bases from J, the junction kept 5 bases outside the gene matches. The CDR3 spans 16 residues. The germline gives CDR1 LGHNA, CDR2 YSLEER. CDR3 protein: CASSQESGGGYNEQFF. The CDR3 DNA reads TGCGCCAGCAGCCAAGAGTCGGGAGGGGGTTACAATGAGCAGTTCTTC.

The J gene is TRBJ2-3, the V gene TRBV19; the match to TRBD1 covers 9 bases. The CDR3 spans 16 residues. With V trimmed by 3 bases and J by 2 bases, 6 bases remained unmatched. Germline values: CDR1 LNHDA, CDR2 SQIVND (reference sequence). In nucleotides, the CDR3 is TGTGCCAGTAGTATTACAGGGGGCAGATACACAGATACGCAGTATTTT. It specifies CASSITGGRYTDTQYF.

CDR3: CASSSRQGPFYEQYF. The CDR3 DNA sequence: TGTGCCAGCAGCAGCCGACAGGGCCCCTTCTACGAGCAGTACTTC. The rearrangement joins TRBV21-1 to TRBJ2-7; the table's D gene call, TRBD1, was not cross checked with the DNA. TRBV21-1 is a listed pseudogene. This CDR3 contains 15 residues.

This chain joins TRBV5-1 and TRBJ2-7; D gene ambiguous. Germline V lookup: CDR1 SGHRS, CDR2 YFSETQ. Trimming stripped 3 bases from V and 1 base from J, with 8 bases between. The CDR3 has 13 amino acids. The CDR3 bases are TGCGCCAGCAGCTCGACCGGGTCCTACGAGCAGTACTTC. Its translation: CASSSTGSYEQYF.

The chain is built from TRBV9 and TRBJ2-3, with D tentatively TRBD1 or TRBD2 (5 bases each). The CDR3 covers 17 residues. Germline V lookup: CDR1 SGDLS, CDR2 YYNGEE. V shed 0 bases and J shed 0 bases, with 14 bases lying between them. The CDR3 bases are TGTGCCAGCAGCGTAGCCTCGGGGCTTACTAGCACAGATACGCAGTATTTT. It yields the protein CASSVASGLTSTDTQYF.

This sequence joins TRBV6-5 and TRBJ2-7; tentatively, D is TRBD1 (6 bases). This CDR3 comprises 15 residues. From germline, CDR1 is MNHEY and CDR2 SVGAGI. The ends were cut back, 0 bases at V and 2 bases at J, with 11 bases in the middle. CDR3 DNA sequence: TGTGCCAGCAGTTACTCGGACAGCCGTACCTACGAGCAGTACTTC. It specifies CASSYSDSRTYEQYF.

V and J are TRBV11-2 and TRBJ2-2; D perhaps matches TRBD2 (6 bases). The CDR3 is 15 amino acids. Germline-derived CDR1 and CDR2 are SGHAT and FQNNGV. V shed 4 bases and J shed 0 bases, with 9 bases lying between them. The CDR3 sequence is CASSSGVTNTGELFF. CDR3 in DNA: TGTGCCAGCAGCTCGGGGGTCACGAACACCGGGGAGCTGTTTTTT.

The gene calls are TRBV30 and TRBJ2-1; D may be TRBD1 or TRBD2 (6 bases each). Germline V gives CDR1 GTSNPN, CDR2 SVGIG (reference sequence). V gave up 8 bases and J gave up 2 bases, with 13 bases separating them. CDR3 length: 13 amino acids. CDR3 region: CAHTGDTYNEQFF. The DNA of the CDR3 is TGTGCCCATACGGGGGACACCTACAATGAGCAGTTCTTC.

This chain connects TRBV9 to TRBJ1-2; 7 nucleotides line up with TRBD1. CDR3 length: 15 residues. J was trimmed by 6 bases and V by 4 bases; bases with no gene match: 12. The germline V gene encodes CDR1 SGDLS and CDR2 YYNGEE. CDR3 nucleotides: TGTGCCAGCAGCCTAGCACCGGGACAGTTACATGGCTACACCTTC. Its protein is CASSLAPGQLHGYTF. The whole variable domain, filled in from reference TRBV9 and TRBJ1-2, reads DSGVTQTPKHLITATGQRVTLRCSPRSGDLSVYWYQQSLDQGLQFLIQYYNGEERAKGNILERFSAQQFPDLHSELNLSSLELGDSALYFCASSLAPGQLHGYTFGSGTRLTVV.

The chain combines TRBV6-9 with TRBJ1-3, with unresolved D. Germline CDR1 and CDR2: MNHGY and SVAAGI. The CDR3 has 14 amino acids. V was cut by 7 bases and J by 3 bases, with 13 bases left in between. This CDR3 reads CASTPWGYGNTIYF. For the CDR3, the DNA is TGTGCCAGCACTCCTTGGGGTTATGGAAACACCATATATTTT.

The chain couples TRBV5-6 to TRBJ2-7, with D hard to call. Trimming pared 0 bases from V and 4 bases from J, leaving 8 bases between. The CDR3 spans 13 residues. CDR1 and CDR2 from the germline V gene are SGHDT and YYEEEE. CDR3 coding DNA: TGTGCCAGCAGCTTGGCCGTCGGTTACGAGCAGTACTTC. Protein sequence: CASSLAVGYEQYF.

The chain links TRBV11-2 to TRBJ2-5, with a possible D match to TRBD2 (6 bases). In germline, CDR1 is SGHAT, CDR2 FQNNGV. The CDR3 is 15 amino acids. Trimming stripped 7 bases from V and 0 bases from J, with 15 bases between. The CDR3 bases are TGTGCCAGCACCCCCGCGGGGTCGGACCAAGAGACCCAGTACTTC. It specifies CASTPAGSDQETQYF.

The gene calls are TRBV20-1 and TRBJ2-3, with D hard to call. CDR1 is DFQATT and CDR2 is SNEGSKA in the germline V gene (reference sequence). V was shortened by 1 base and J by 2 bases, with 1 base between the two germline ends. This CDR3 has 11 residues. Written as DNA, the CDR3 is TGCAGTGCTAGAGTCACAGATACGCAGTATTTT. Protein sequence: CSARVTDTQYF.